This T cell receptor (beta chain) appears in the sequencing data of a study of post-analysis software for immune sequencing data. Study-wide context: Included among the disease courses, which were recorded for the cohort, were relapsing-remitting, secondary progressive and progressive-relapsing multiple sclerosis.

Germline V gene data show CDR1 as MGHRA and CDR2 as YSYEKL. The CDR3 extends over 16 amino acids. V gave up 3 bases and J gave up 7 bases, with 19 bases separating them. Study-level results: F measure showed strong co-clustering of same-batch samples. Multiple sclerosis patients showed significantly lower normalized Chao1 diversity than controls did. With TRBV5-6, TRBV5-1 and TRBV20-1 included, about 5 TRBV segments were more frequent in patients than in controls.

Presence of unique molecular identifiers characterized the TCR beta cDNA libraries. Once about 0.95 to 10 million T cells were used, a few hundred thousand cDNA molecules resulted. TCRdb analysed the PCR reads with MiXCR anew, one entry per CDR3 protein. In the table there are 750,000 to 900,000 distinct CDR3 sequences, around 45% of which are singletons. In its sample, this clonotype was seen a few times. The antigen is unknown. The genes are TRBV4-1 and TRBJ2-4; no firm D call. What was sequenced was blood. This TCR derives from a girl aged 10 to 17 with multiple sclerosis. CDR3 DNA: TGCGCCAGCAGCCAGGACGACAACCCTCAGAGGAACATTCAGTACTTC. Translating it yields CASSQDDNPQRNIQYF.